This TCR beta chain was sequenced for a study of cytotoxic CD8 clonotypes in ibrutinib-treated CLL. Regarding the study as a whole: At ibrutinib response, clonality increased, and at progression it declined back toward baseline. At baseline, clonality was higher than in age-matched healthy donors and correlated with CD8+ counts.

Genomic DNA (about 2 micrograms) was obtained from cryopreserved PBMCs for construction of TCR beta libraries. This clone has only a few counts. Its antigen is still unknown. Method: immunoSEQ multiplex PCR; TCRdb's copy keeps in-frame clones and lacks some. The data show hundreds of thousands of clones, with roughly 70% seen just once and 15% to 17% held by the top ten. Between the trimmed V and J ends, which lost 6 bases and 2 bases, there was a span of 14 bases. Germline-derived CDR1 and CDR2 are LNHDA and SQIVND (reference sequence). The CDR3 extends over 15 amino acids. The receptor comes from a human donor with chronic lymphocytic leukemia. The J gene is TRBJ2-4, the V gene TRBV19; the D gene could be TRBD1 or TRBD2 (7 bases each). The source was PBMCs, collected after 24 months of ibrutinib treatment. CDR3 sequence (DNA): TGTGCCAGTAGCAGGGGGGGCGCGACCAAAAACATTCAGTACTTC. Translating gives CASSRGGATKNIQYF.